The clone carrying this TCR beta chain was seen just once. The antigen remains undetermined. The data were obtained in a study of T cell responses to AZD1222 COVID-19 vaccine. Study conclusions and caveats: Possibly, clonal diversity was underestimated; donors were largely white British and included more females. Breadth and depth of Spike-specific TCRs rose after two AZD1222 doses. At baseline, just 6 or 7 AZD1222 recipients tested seropositive.

The repertoire was sequenced with immunoSEQ multiplex PCR; TCRdb's copy has only in-frame clones and lacks some. Of over 95,000 clones in the sample, approximately 91% were seen once. The sequence was collected from an adult in good health. The sequencing used peripheral blood, collected on day 0 of AZD1222 vaccination.

This CDR3 reads CASSGVVGSSYNEQFF. The CDR3 coding sequence is TGTGCCAGCAGCGGGGTGGTCGGGAGCTCCTACAATGAGCAGTTCTTC. The rearrangement joins TRBV9 to TRBJ2-1; D possibly corresponds to TRBD2 (6 bases). There are 16 residues in the CDR3. The V and J ends lost 3 bases and 0 bases respectively, with 13 bases between them. Germline V gene data show CDR1 as SGDLS and CDR2 as YYNGEE.